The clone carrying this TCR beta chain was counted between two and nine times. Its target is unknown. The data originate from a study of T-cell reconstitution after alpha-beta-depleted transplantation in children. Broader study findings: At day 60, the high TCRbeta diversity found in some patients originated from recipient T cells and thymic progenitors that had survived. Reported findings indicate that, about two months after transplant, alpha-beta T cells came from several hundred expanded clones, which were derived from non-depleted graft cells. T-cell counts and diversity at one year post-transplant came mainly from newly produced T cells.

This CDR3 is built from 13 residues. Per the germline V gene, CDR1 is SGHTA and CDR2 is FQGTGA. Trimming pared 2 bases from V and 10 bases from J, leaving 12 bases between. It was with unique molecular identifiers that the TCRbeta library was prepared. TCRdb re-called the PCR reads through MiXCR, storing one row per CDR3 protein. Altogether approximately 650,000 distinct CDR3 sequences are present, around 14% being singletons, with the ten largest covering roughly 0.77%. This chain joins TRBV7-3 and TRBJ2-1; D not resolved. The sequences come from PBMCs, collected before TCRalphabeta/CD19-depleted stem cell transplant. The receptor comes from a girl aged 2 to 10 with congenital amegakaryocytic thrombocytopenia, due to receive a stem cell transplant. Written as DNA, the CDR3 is TGTGCCAGCAGCTTATCGGTCGGTTCGGAGCAGTTCTTC. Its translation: CASSLSVGSEQFF.